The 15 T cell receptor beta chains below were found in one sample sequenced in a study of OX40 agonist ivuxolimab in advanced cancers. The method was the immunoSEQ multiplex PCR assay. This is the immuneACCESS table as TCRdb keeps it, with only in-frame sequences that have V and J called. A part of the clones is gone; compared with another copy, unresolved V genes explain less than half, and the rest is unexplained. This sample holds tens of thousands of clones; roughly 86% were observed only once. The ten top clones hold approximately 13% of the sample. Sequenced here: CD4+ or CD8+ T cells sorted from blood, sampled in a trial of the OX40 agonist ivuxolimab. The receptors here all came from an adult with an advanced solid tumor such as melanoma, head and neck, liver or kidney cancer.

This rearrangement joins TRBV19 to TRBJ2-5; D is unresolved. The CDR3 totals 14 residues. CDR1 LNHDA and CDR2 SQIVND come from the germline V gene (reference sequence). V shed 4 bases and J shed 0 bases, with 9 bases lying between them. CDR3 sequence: CASSTLGNQETQYF. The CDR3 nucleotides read TGTGCCAGTAGTACCCTCGGTAACCAAGAGACCCAGTACTTC.

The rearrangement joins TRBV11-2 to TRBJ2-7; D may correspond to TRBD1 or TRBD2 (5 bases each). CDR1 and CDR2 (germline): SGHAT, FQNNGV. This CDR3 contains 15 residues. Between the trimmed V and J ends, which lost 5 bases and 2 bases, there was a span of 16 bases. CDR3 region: CASSNWDPGAYEQYF. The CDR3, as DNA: TGTGCCAGCAGCAACTGGGACCCCGGGGCCTACGAGCAGTACTTC.

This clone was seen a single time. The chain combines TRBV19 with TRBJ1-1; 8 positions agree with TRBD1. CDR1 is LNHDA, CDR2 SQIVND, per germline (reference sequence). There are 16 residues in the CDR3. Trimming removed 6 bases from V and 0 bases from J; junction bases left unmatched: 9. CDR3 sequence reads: CASRQDRGLMNTEAFF. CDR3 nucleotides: TGTGCCAGTAGGCAAGACAGGGGCCTCATGAACACTGAAGCTTTCTTT.

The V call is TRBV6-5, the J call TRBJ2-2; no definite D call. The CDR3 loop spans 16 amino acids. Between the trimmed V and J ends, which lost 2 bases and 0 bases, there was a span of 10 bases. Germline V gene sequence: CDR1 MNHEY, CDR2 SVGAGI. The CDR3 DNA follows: TGTGCCAGCAGTTACAGCCCCATCTCGAACACCGGGGAGCTGTTTTTT. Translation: CASSYSPISNTGELFF.

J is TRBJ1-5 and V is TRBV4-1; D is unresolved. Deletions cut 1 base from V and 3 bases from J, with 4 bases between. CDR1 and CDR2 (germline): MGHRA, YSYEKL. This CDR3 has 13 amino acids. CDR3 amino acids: CASSQVVNQPQHF. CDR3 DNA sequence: TGCGCCAGCAGCCAAGTCGTCAATCAGCCCCAGCATTTT.

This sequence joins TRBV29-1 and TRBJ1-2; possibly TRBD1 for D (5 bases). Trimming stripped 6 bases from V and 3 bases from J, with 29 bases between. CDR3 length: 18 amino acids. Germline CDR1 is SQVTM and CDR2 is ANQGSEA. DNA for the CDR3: TGCAGCGTGGGCCGGGTCGGGGGTGAGCCTTTTTTGGACTATGGCTACACCTTC. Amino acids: CSVGRVGGEPFLDYGYTF. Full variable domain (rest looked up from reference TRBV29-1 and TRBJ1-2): SAVISQKPSRDICQRGTSLTIQCQVDSQVTMMFWYRQQPGQSLTLIATANQGSEATYESGFVIDKFPISRPNLTFSTLTVSNMSPEDSSIYLCSVGRVGGEPFLDYGYTFGSGTRLTVV.

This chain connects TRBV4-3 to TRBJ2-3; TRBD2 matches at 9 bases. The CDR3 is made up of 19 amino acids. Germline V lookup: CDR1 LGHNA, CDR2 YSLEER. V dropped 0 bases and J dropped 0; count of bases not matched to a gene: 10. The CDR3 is CASSQDMVAGASSTDTQYF. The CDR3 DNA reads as TGCGCCAGCAGCCAAGATATGGTAGCGGGGGCCTCTAGCACAGATACGCAGTATTTT.

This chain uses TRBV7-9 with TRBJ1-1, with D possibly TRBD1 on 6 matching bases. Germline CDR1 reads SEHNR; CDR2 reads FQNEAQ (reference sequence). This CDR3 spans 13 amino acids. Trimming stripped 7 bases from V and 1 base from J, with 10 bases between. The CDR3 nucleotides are TGTGCCAGCACCCTAGGGGGGAACACTGAAGCTTTCTTT. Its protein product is CASTLGGNTEAFF.

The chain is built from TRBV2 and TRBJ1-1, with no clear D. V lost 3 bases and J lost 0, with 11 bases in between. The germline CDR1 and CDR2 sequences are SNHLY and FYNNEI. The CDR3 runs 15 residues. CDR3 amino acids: CASSDFELLNTEAFF. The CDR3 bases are TGTGCCAGCAGTGACTTCGAGCTCCTGAACACTGAAGCTTTCTTT.

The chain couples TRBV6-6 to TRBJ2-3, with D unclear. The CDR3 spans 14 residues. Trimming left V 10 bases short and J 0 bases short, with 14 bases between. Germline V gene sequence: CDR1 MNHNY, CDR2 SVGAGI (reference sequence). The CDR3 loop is CAIESPLSTDTQYF. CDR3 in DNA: TGTGCCATCGAATCTCCCCTTAGCACAGATACGCAGTATTTT.

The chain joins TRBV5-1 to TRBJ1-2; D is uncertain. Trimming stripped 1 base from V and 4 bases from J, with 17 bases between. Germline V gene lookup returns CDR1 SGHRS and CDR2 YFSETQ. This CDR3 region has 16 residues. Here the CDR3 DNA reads TGCGCCAGCAGCTTGCGTTCGGTCCCCACTTTCTATGGCTACACCTTC. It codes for CASSLRSVPTFYGYTF.

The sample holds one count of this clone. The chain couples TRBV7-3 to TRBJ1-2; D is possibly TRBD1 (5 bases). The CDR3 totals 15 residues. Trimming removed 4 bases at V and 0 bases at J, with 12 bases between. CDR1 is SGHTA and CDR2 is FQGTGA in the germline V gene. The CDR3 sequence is CASSSTPGPNYGYTF. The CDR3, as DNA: TGTGCCAGCAGCTCCACCCCGGGACCTAACTATGGCTACACCTTC. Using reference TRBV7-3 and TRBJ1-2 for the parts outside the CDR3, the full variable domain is GAGVSQTPSNKVTEKGKYVELRCDPISGHTALYWYRQSLGQGPEFLIYFQGTGAADDSGLPNDRFFAVRPEGSVSTLKIQRTERGDSAVYLCASSSTPGPNYGYTFGSGTRLTVV.

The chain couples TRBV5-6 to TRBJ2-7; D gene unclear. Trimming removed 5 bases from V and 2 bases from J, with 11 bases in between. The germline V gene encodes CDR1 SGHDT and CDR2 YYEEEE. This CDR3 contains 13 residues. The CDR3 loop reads CASSFDTTYEQYF. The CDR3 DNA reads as TGTGCCAGCAGTTTCGACACAACCTACGAGCAGTACTTC.

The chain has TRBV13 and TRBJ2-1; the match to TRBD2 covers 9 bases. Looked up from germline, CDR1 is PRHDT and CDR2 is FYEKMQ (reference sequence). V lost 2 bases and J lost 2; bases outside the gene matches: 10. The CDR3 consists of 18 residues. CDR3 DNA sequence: TGTGCCAGCAGCTTAATTCCTAGCGGGGAGGGCACCTACAATGAGCAGTTCTTC. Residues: CASSLIPSGEGTYNEQFF.

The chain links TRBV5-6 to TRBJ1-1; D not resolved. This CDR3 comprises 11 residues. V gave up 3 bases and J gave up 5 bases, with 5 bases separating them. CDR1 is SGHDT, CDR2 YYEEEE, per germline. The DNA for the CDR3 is TGTGCCAGCAGCTCCACTACTGAAGCTTTCTTT. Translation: CASSSTTEAFF.